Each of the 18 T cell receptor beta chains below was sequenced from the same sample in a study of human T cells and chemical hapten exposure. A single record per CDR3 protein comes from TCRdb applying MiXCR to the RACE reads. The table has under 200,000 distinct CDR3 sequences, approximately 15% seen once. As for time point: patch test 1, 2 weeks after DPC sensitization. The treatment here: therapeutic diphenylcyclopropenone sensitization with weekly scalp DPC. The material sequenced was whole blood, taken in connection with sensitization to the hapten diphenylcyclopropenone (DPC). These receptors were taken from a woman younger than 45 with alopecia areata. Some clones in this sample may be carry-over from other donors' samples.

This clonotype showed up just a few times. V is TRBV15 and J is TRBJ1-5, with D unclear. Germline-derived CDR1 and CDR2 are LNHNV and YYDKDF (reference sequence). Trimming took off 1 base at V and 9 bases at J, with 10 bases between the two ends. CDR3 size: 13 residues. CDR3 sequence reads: CATSRVAGRPQHF. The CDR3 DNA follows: TGTGCCACCAGCAGAGTAGCCGGGAGGCCCCAGCATTTT.

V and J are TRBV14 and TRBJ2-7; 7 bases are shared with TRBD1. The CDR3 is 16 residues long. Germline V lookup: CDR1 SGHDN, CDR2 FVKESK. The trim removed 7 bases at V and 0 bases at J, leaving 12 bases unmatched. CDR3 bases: TGTGCCAGCATTCCCGAAGGGGGCCTTAGCTCCTACGAGCAGTACTTC. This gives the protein CASIPEGGLSSYEQYF. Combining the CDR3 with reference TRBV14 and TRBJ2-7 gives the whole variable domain EAGVTQFPSHSVIEKGQTVTLRCDPISGHDNLYWYRRVMGKEIKFLLHFVKESKQDESGMPNNRFLAERTGGTYSTLKVQPAELEDSGVYFCASIPEGGLSSYEQYFGPGTRLTVT.

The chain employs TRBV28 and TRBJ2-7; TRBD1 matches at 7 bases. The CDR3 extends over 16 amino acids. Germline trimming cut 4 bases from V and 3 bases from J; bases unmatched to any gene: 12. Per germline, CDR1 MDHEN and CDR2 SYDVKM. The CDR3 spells CASSSPLRGLLYEQYF. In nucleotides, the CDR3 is TGTGCCAGCAGTTCCCCTCTAAGGGGGCTACTCTACGAGCAGTACTTC.

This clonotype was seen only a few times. CDR3 nucleotide sequence: TGTGCCAGCAGCCAAGATCGGGGACAAGAGACCCAGTACTTC. Translating it yields CASSQDRGQETQYF. The chain recombines TRBV4-2 with TRBJ2-5; TRBD2 might be the D (5 bases). This CDR3 contains 14 residues. V was pared by 0 bases and J by 2 bases, with 7 bases between. The V gene's germline CDR1 is LGHNA and CDR2 YNFKEQ.

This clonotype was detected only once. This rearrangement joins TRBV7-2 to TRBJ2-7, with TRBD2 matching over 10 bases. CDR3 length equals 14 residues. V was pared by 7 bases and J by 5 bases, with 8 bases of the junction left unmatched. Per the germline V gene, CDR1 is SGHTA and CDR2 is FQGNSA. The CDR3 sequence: CASTSPSGGDEQYF. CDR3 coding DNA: TGTGCCAGCACCTCCCCCAGCGGGGGGGACGAGCAGTACTTC.

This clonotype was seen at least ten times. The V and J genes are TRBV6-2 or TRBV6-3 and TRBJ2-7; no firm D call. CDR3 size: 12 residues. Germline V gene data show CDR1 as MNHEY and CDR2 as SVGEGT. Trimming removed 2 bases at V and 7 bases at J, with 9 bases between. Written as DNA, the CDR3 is TGTGCCAGCAGTTACGGACCGAGAGAGCAGTACTTC. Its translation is CASSYGPREQYF.

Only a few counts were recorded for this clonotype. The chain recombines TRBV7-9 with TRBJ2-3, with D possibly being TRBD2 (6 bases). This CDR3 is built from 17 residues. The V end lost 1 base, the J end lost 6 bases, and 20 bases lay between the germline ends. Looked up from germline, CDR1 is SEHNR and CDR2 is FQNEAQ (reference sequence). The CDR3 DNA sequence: TGTGCCAGCAGCTTAGATTTCCTAACGGGAGAGTCGGATACGCAGTATTTT. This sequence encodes CASSLDFLTGESDTQYF.

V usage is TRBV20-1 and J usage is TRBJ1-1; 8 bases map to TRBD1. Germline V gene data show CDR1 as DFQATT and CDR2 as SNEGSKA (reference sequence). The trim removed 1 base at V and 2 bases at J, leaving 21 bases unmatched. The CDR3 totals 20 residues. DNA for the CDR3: TGCAGTGCTAGAGTGCCCTCTGGGACAGGTGTAACGAGGGGTAACACTGAAGCTTTCTTT. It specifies CSARVPSGTGVTRGNTEAFF.

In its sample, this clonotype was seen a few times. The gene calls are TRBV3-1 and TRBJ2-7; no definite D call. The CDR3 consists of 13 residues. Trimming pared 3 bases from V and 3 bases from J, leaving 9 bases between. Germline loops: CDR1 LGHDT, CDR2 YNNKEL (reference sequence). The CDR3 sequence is CASSHITGYEQYF. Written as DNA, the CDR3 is TGTGCCAGCAGCCACATTACTGGCTACGAGCAGTACTTC.

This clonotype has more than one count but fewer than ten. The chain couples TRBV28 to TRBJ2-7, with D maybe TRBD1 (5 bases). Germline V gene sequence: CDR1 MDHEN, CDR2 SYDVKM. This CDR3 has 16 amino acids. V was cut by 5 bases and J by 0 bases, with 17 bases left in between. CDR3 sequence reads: CASSGLLRTSSYEQYF. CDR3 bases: TGTGCCAGCAGTGGTCTGCTGCGGACAAGCTCCTACGAGCAGTACTTC.

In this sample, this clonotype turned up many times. The CDR3 sequence is CASSQAHDRDSPLHF. Here the CDR3 DNA reads TGTGCCAGCAGCCAAGCTCACGACAGGGATTCACCCCTCCACTTT. V gene TRBV4-2 combines with J gene TRBJ1-6, with 7 bases matching TRBD1. The CDR3 totals 15 residues. Germline V CDR1 and CDR2: LGHNA, YNFKEQ. V gave up 1 base and J gave up 8 bases; unmatched junction bases: 5.

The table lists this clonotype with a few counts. The CDR3 DNA reads TGCAGTGCTAAGCGGGGCCTAGCGAGTTACGAGCAGTACTTC. It specifies CSAKRGLASYEQYF. This chain joins TRBV20-1 and TRBJ2-7; 7 nucleotides agree with TRBD2. There are 14 residues in the CDR3. Germline V lookup: CDR1 DFQATT, CDR2 SNEGSKA (reference sequence). After removal of 4 bases from V and 4 bases from J, the junction contained 10 bases not matched to a gene.

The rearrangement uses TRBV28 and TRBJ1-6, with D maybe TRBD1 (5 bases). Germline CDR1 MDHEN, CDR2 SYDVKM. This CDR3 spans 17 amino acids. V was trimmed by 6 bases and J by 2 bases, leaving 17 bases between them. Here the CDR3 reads CASRNDEGVAYNSPLHF. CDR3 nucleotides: TGTGCCAGCAGAAACGATGAAGGGGTAGCCTATAATTCACCCCTCCACTTT.

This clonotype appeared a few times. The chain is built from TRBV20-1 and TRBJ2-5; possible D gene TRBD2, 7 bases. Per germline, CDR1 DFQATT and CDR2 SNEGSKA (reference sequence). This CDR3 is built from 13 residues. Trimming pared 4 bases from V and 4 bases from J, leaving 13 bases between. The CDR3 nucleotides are TGCAGTGCTAAGTGGGAGGGGGGAGAGACCCAGTACTTC. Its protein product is CSAKWEGGETQYF.

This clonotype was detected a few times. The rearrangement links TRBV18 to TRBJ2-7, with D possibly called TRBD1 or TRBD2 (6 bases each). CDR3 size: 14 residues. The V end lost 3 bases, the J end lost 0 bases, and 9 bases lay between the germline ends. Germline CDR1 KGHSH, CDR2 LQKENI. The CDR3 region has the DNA TGTGCCAGCTCACCTGAGGGGGGCTCCTACGAGCAGTACTTC. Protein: CASSPEGGSYEQYF.

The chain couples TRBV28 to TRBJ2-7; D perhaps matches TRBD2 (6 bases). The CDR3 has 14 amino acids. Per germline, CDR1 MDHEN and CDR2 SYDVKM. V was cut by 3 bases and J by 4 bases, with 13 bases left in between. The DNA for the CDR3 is TGTGCCAGCAGTTTCAGACTAGTACGGTACGAGCAGTACTTC. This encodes CASSFRLVRYEQYF.

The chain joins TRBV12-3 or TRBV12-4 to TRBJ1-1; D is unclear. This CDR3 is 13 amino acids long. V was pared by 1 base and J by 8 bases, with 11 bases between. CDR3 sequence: CASSLVGQQEAFF. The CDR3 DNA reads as TGTGCCAGCAGTTTAGTAGGGCAACAAGAAGCTTTCTTT.

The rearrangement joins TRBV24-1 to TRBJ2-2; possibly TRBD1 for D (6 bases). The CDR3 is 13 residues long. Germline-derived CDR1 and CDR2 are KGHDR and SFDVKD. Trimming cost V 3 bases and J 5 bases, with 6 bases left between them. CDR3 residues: CATSDGTTGELFF. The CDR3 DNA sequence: TGTGCCACCAGTGATGGGACAACCGGGGAGCTGTTTTTT.